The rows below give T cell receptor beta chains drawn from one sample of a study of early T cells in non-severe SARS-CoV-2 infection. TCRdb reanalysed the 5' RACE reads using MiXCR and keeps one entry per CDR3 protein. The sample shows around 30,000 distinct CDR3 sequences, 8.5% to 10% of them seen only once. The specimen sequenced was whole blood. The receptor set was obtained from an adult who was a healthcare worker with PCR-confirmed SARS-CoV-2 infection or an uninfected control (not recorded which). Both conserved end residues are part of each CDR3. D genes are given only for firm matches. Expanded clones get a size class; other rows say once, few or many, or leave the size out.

CDR3aa: CSATTGQGNYNEQFF
CDR3nt: TGCAGTGCTACCACGGGACAGGGGAACTACAATGAGCAGTTCTTC
v_gene: TRBV20-1
len: 15
d_gene: TRBD1
abundance: -
j_gene: TRBJ2-1

CDR3aa: CASSTAARDYEQYF
CDR3nt: TGTGCCAGCAGCACCGCCGCCAGGGACTACGAGCAGTACTTC
v_gene: TRBV7-6
len: 14
d_gene: -
abundance: many
j_gene: TRBJ2-7

CDR3aa: CSVNRYPSTDTQYF
CDR3nt: TGCAGCGTAAACAGGTACCCTAGCACAGATACGCAGTATTTT
v_gene: TRBV29-1
len: 14
d_gene: -
abundance: few
j_gene: TRBJ2-3

CDR3aa: CAAISFNYGYTF
CDR3nt: TGTGCCGCCATCTCCTTTAACTATGGCTACACCTTC
v_gene: TRBV30
len: 12
d_gene: -
abundance: -
j_gene: TRBJ1-2

CDR3aa: CATSRGGDDEKLFF
CDR3nt: TGTGCCACCAGCAGAGGCGGGGACGATGAAAAACTGTTTTTT
v_gene: TRBV15
len: 14
d_gene: -
abundance: few
j_gene: TRBJ1-4

CDR3aa: CASSQDLGSTEAFF
CDR3nt: TGTGCCAGCAGCCAAGATCTGGGAAGCACTGAAGCTTTCTTT
v_gene: TRBV14
len: 14
d_gene: -
abundance: many
j_gene: TRBJ1-1

CDR3aa: CASSLSAEAFF
CDR3nt: TGTGCCAGCAGCTTATCGGCTGAAGCTTTCTTT
v_gene: TRBV7-9
len: 11
d_gene: -
abundance: few
j_gene: TRBJ1-1

CDR3aa: CASSQYRGNEKLFF
CDR3nt: TGTGCCAGCAGTCAGTACCGTGGGAACGAAAAACTGTTTTTT
v_gene: TRBV2
len: 14
d_gene: -
abundance: many
j_gene: TRBJ1-4

CDR3aa: CAIYEQYF
CDR3nt: TGTGCCATTTACGAGCAGTACTTC
v_gene: TRBV10-3
len: 8
d_gene: -
abundance: -
j_gene: TRBJ2-7

CDR3aa: CSARDGTPGDTQYF
CDR3nt: TGCAGTGCTAGGGACGGGACTCCAGGGGATACGCAGTATTTT
v_gene: TRBV20-1
len: 14
d_gene: -
abundance: -
j_gene: TRBJ2-3

CDR3aa: CASSLAGLPREKLFF
CDR3nt: TGTGCCAGCAGCTTAGCGGGACTCCCGCGGGAAAAACTGTTTTTT
v_gene: TRBV7-2
len: 15
d_gene: -
abundance: few
j_gene: TRBJ1-4

CDR3aa: CSAGEAFF
CDR3nt: TGCAGTGCTGGTGAAGCTTTCTTT
v_gene: TRBV20-1
len: 8
d_gene: -
abundance: few
j_gene: TRBJ1-1

CDR3aa: CSVGGEISTDTQYF
CDR3nt: TGCAGCGTTGGCGGGGAAATAAGCACAGATACGCAGTATTTT
v_gene: TRBV29-1
len: 14
d_gene: -
abundance: many
j_gene: TRBJ2-3

CDR3aa: CASSIQGAGEKLFF
CDR3nt: TGTGCCAGTAGTATCCAGGGGGCAGGTGAAAAACTGTTTTTT
v_gene: TRBV19
len: 14
d_gene: TRBD1
abundance: many
j_gene: TRBJ1-4

CDR3aa: CASSHDRVHQPQHF
CDR3nt: TGTGCCAGCTCACATGACAGGGTTCATCAGCCCCAGCATTTT
v_gene: TRBV18
len: 14
d_gene: TRBD1
abundance: few
j_gene: TRBJ1-5

CDR3aa: CAISYRASGNTIYF
CDR3nt: TGTGCCATCAGTTACAGGGCTTCTGGAAACACCATATATTTT
v_gene: TRBV10-3
len: 14
d_gene: -
abundance: medium-sized
j_gene: TRBJ1-3

CDR3aa: CASSPQEGLEAFF
CDR3nt: TGTGCCAGCAGCCCCCAAGAGGGCCTTGAAGCTTTCTTT
v_gene: TRBV3-1
len: 13
d_gene: -
abundance: many
j_gene: TRBJ1-1

CDR3aa: CASSYFRSGPIIEAFF
CDR3nt: TGTGCCAGCAGTTACTTTCGTAGCGGGCCAATCATTGAAGCTTTCTTT
v_gene: TRBV6-5
len: 16
d_gene: -
abundance: many
j_gene: TRBJ1-1

CDR3aa: CASSFGIGPDTQYF
CDR3nt: TGTGCCAGCAGTTTCGGGATCGGGCCAGATACGCAGTATTTT
v_gene: TRBV6-5
len: 14
d_gene: -
abundance: -
j_gene: TRBJ2-3

CDR3aa: CASSQVIGYEQYF
CDR3nt: TGTGCCAGCAGCCAAGTTATCGGGTACGAGCAGTACTTC
v_gene: TRBV3-1
len: 13
d_gene: -
abundance: many
j_gene: TRBJ2-7

CDR3aa: CASSVTGNTEAFF
CDR3nt: TGTGCCAGCAGTGTCACAGGGAACACTGAAGCTTTCTTT
v_gene: TRBV12-3/TRBV12-4
len: 13
d_gene: -
abundance: -
j_gene: TRBJ1-1

CDR3aa: CAWSLQRHTEAFF
CDR3nt: TGTGCCTGGAGTCTACAGCGGCACACTGAAGCTTTCTTT
v_gene: TRBV30
len: 13
d_gene: -
abundance: many
j_gene: TRBJ1-1

CDR3aa: CASSQAGAAYGYTF
CDR3nt: TGTGCCAGCAGCCAAGCGGGCGCGGCCTATGGCTACACCTTC
v_gene: TRBV3-1
len: 14
d_gene: -
abundance: -
j_gene: TRBJ1-2

CDR3aa: CSPRLAGGYEQFF
CDR3nt: TGCAGCCCACGACTAGCGGGGGGGTATGAGCAGTTCTTC
v_gene: TRBV29-1
len: 13
d_gene: TRBD2
abundance: many
j_gene: TRBJ2-1

CDR3aa: CASSHGAALQFF
CDR3nt: TGTGCCAGCAGTCATGGGGCGGCCTTGCAGTTCTTC
v_gene: TRBV11-2
len: 12
d_gene: -
abundance: many
j_gene: TRBJ2-1

CDR3aa: CASSYSSGEDTQYF
CDR3nt: TGTGCCAGCAGTTACTCGAGCGGGGAGGATACGCAGTATTTT
v_gene: TRBV6-6
len: 14
d_gene: TRBD2
abundance: -
j_gene: TRBJ2-3

CDR3aa: CATSDPGQGSDEQYF
CDR3nt: TGTGCCACCAGTGATCCTGGACAGGGTAGCGACGAGCAGTACTTC
v_gene: TRBV24-1
len: 15
d_gene: TRBD1
abundance: many
j_gene: TRBJ2-7

CDR3aa: CSAREVSGDRFAFF
CDR3nt: TGCAGTGCTAGAGAAGTTTCTGGGGATCGTTTCGCTTTCTTT
v_gene: TRBV20-1
len: 14
d_gene: -
abundance: many
j_gene: TRBJ1-1

CDR3aa: CASSPVGQETQYF
CDR3nt: TGCGCCAGCAGCCCCGTGGGACAAGAGACCCAGTACTTC
v_gene: TRBV4-3
len: 13
d_gene: -
abundance: few
j_gene: TRBJ2-5

CDR3aa: CASSYSGPGSETQYF
CDR3nt: TGTGCCAGCAGTTACTCAGGGCCGGGGTCGGAGACCCAGTACTTC
v_gene: TRBV6-2/TRBV6-3
len: 15
d_gene: -
abundance: few
j_gene: TRBJ2-5

CDR3aa: CASSLGLDGYTF
CDR3nt: TGTGCCAGCAGCTTAGGTCTCGATGGCTACACCTTC
v_gene: TRBV5-6
len: 12
d_gene: -
abundance: many
j_gene: TRBJ1-2

CDR3aa: CASRKSGSGNTIYF
CDR3nt: TGTGCCAGCAGGAAATCAGGGTCTGGAAACACCATATATTTT
v_gene: TRBV7-6
len: 14
d_gene: -
abundance: many
j_gene: TRBJ1-3

CDR3aa: CSVARDSYEQYF
CDR3nt: TGCAGCGTTGCACGTGATTCTTACGAGCAGTACTTC
v_gene: TRBV29-1
len: 12
d_gene: -
abundance: many
j_gene: TRBJ2-7

CDR3aa: CASSFYTEGYGYTF
CDR3nt: TGTGCCAGCAGCTTTTATACAGAAGGCTATGGCTACACCTTC
v_gene: TRBV11-2
len: 14
d_gene: -
abundance: -
j_gene: TRBJ1-2

CDR3aa: CASSYSTFSGYTF
CDR3nt: TGTGCCAGCAGTTACTCTACCTTCTCTGGCTACACCTTC
v_gene: TRBV6-2/TRBV6-3
len: 13
d_gene: -
abundance: many
j_gene: TRBJ1-2

CDR3aa: CAAGFVNTDTQYF
CDR3nt: TGTGCCGCTGGGTTCGTGAACACAGATACGCAGTATTTT
v_gene: TRBV27
len: 13
d_gene: -
abundance: few
j_gene: TRBJ2-3

CDR3aa: CASSRTGTSGTKETQYF
CDR3nt: TGTGCCAGCAGCCGCACCGGGACTAGCGGGACGAAAGAGACCCAGTACTTC
v_gene: TRBV11-2
len: 17
d_gene: TRBD2
abundance: many
j_gene: TRBJ2-5

CDR3aa: CAWNTPPGYYTGELFF
CDR3nt: TGTGCCTGGAATACACCTCCCGGGTATTACACCGGGGAGCTGTTTTTT
v_gene: TRBV30
len: 16
d_gene: -
abundance: many
j_gene: TRBJ2-2

CDR3aa: CASSESGSRGYTF
CDR3nt: TGCGCCAGCAGTGAGTCGGGGAGTCGGGGCTACACCTTC
v_gene: TRBV10-2
len: 13
d_gene: -
abundance: -
j_gene: TRBJ1-2

CDR3aa: CASSAGREAFF
CDR3nt: TGTGCCAGCAGTGCTGGGCGGGAAGCTTTCTTT
v_gene: TRBV25-1
len: 11
d_gene: -
abundance: many
j_gene: TRBJ1-1

CDR3aa: CASSLGAMGMKNCFF
CDR3nt: -
v_gene: TRBV7-9
len: 15
d_gene: -
abundance: few
j_gene: TRBJ1-4

CDR3aa: CASSILAGIPEQFF
CDR3nt: TGTGCCAGTAGTATCCTAGCGGGGATCCCCGAGCAGTTCTTC
v_gene: TRBV19
len: 14
d_gene: TRBD2
abundance: few
j_gene: TRBJ2-1

CDR3aa: CSVGTDRINQPQHF
CDR3nt: TGCAGCGTCGGGACAGACAGGATCAATCAGCCCCAGCATTTT
v_gene: TRBV29-1
len: 14
d_gene: TRBD1
abundance: few
j_gene: TRBJ1-5

CDR3aa: CSVENSYEQYF
CDR3nt: TGCAGCGTTGAGAACAGCTACGAGCAGTACTTC
v_gene: TRBV29-1
len: 11
d_gene: -
abundance: -
j_gene: TRBJ2-7

CDR3aa: CASSRDRPSGNTIYF
CDR3nt: TGTGCCAGCAGTCGAGACAGGCCCTCTGGAAACACCATATATTTT
v_gene: TRBV11-2
len: 15
d_gene: -
abundance: many
j_gene: TRBJ1-3

CDR3aa: CASSEQVDTDTQYF
CDR3nt: TGTGCCAGCAGTGAGCAGGTAGACACAGATACGCAGTATTTT
v_gene: TRBV27
len: 14
d_gene: -
abundance: many
j_gene: TRBJ2-3

CDR3aa: CASSRLAYNEQFF
CDR3nt: TGTGCCAGCAGTCGACTAGCCTACAATGAGCAGTTCTTC
v_gene: TRBV6-2/TRBV6-3
len: 13
d_gene: -
abundance: many
j_gene: TRBJ2-1

CDR3aa: CASSLTAGSGELFF
CDR3nt: TGCGCCAGCAGCTTGACGGCCGGTTCCGGGGAGCTGTTTTTT
v_gene: TRBV5-1
len: 14
d_gene: -
abundance: many
j_gene: TRBJ2-2

CDR3aa: CASTSAGGGAGTQYF
CDR3nt: TGTGCCAGCACCTCCGCAGGCGGGGGGGCCGGGACCCAGTACTTC
v_gene: TRBV6-6
len: 15
d_gene: TRBD2
abundance: few
j_gene: TRBJ2-5

CDR3aa: CASSLQQGSFYEQYF
CDR3nt: TGTGCCAGCAGCTTACAACAGGGGAGTTTCTACGAGCAGTACTTC
v_gene: TRBV7-2
len: 15
d_gene: TRBD1
abundance: -
j_gene: TRBJ2-7

CDR3aa: CASALGQLYNEQFF
CDR3nt: TGTGCCAGCGCCCTGGGACAGCTATACAATGAGCAGTTCTTC
v_gene: TRBV12-3/TRBV12-4
len: 14
d_gene: TRBD1
abundance: few
j_gene: TRBJ2-1

CDR3aa: CASSLGNSPLHF
CDR3nt: TGCGCCAGCAGCTTGGGAAATTCACCCCTCCACTTT
v_gene: TRBV5-1
len: 12
d_gene: -
abundance: once
j_gene: TRBJ1-6

CDR3aa: CASSSSGTGGDTIYF
CDR3nt: TGTGCCAGCAGCTCGTCCGGGACGGGAGGAGACACCATATATTTT
v_gene: TRBV7-9
len: 15
d_gene: -
abundance: many
j_gene: TRBJ1-3

CDR3aa: CATSDNDRGVETEAFF
CDR3nt: TGTGCCACCAGTGATAACGACAGGGGAGTAGAAACTGAAGCTTTCTTT
v_gene: TRBV24-1
len: 16
d_gene: TRBD1
abundance: many
j_gene: TRBJ1-1

CDR3aa: CASSLETGLYTEAFF
CDR3nt: TGTGCCAGCAGCTTAGAGACAGGACTTTACACTGAAGCTTTCTTT
v_gene: TRBV7-8
len: 15
d_gene: -
abundance: many
j_gene: TRBJ1-1

CDR3aa: CASSQLQTVPSF
CDR3nt: TGTGCCAGCAGCCAACTGCAGACAGTACCTTCCTTC
v_gene: TRBV3-1
len: 12
d_gene: -
abundance: many
j_gene: TRBJ1-2

CDR3aa: CASSPGRGTETQYF
CDR3nt: TGTGCCAGCAGTCCCGGTCGGGGGACGGAGACCCAGTACTTC
v_gene: TRBV6-5
len: 14
d_gene: -
abundance: many
j_gene: TRBJ2-5

CDR3aa: CSASATSGANVLTF
CDR3nt: TGCAGTGCTAGTGCCACCTCTGGGGCCAACGTCCTGACTTTC
v_gene: TRBV20-1
len: 14
d_gene: -
abundance: many
j_gene: TRBJ2-6

CDR3aa: CASSQGVGRYDQPQHF
CDR3nt: TGCGCCAGCAGCCAGGGGGTCGGCCGCTACGATCAGCCCCAGCATTTT
v_gene: TRBV4-1
len: 16
d_gene: -
abundance: many
j_gene: TRBJ1-5

CDR3aa: CASSFGGSKNIQYF
CDR3nt: TGCGCCAGCAGCTTCGGGGGATCCAAAAACATTCAGTACTTC
v_gene: TRBV5-1
len: 14
d_gene: -
abundance: many
j_gene: TRBJ2-4